The T cell receptor beta chain described here comes from a study of shared clonotypes between healthy human individuals (dated by TCRdb to the early 2020s). Describing the broader study: Three men and two women, aged 18 to 49 years, made up the cohort. For each donor, three plates each were used for CD4 naive and CD4 memory, two plates were used for CD8 naive, and one plate was used for CD8 memory. To estimate repertoire size and how much clonotype sharing occurs between individuals, the study deeply sequenced the blood TCR repertoires of about 5 healthy adults. To increase sequencing depth and limit assay-specific biases, different laboratories used diverse techniques to prepare libraries and sequence TCR repertoires. Each donor's leukapheresis produced roughly between roughly 0.9 and 9 billion PBMCs.

TCR CDR3 regions were amplified from genomic DNA by multiplex PCR using the deep immunoSEQ assay. For each cell subset, the extracted genomic DNA was distributed evenly across all wells of several immunoSEQ 96-well plates, and each plate served as one replicate. For sorted subsets, about 0.2 ug genomic DNA, equal to 30,000 to 35,000 T cell genomes, was loaded into each replicate PCR. Purified libraries were quantified with a Qubit 3.0 fluorometer, sized on a Bioanalyzer 2100, and re-quantified with the KAPA Library Quantification kit. Each immunoSEQ 96-well plate was sequenced on its own single-read 150-cycle Illumina NextSeq 550 flow cell. From the authors' description of their analysis: Because the immunoSEQ output held only junctional sequences and lacked quality scores, the filtering could not match the filtering applied to full-length reads. To assign V/J genes and CDR3, sequences were annotated against IMGT germline references using PyIR, a Python wrapper for IgBLAST v1.9. Reads were filtered out if the reads had weak V/J assignments (E-value above 1e-6), no CDR3, stop codons, out-of-frame junctions, or ambiguous translated residues. V3J clonotypes were defined by identical inferred V gene, J gene, and CDR3 amino acid sequence. Percentage overlap between repertoires was computed as shared unique clonotypes divided by the size of the smaller repertoire. Richness of each repertoire was evaluated using RTK rarefaction, the Chao1 estimator, and Recon v2.1 estimates of unobserved clonotypes. For all TCRbeta clonotypes obtained by the gDNA method from a few donors, generation probabilities were computed with OLGA. Held by TCRdb, this immuneACCESS table contains in-frame sequences only and omits some clones. Under half of the omission traces to an unresolved V gene where checked; the cause of the rest is unknown. V, J and clone size were drawn from that table, and D and trimming were deduced from the DNA. The table for this sample lists a few million clones; 85% to 95% of them were counted only once. Around 1.8% of the sample is taken by the ten largest.

General study outcomes and caveats: Compared with non-shared clonotypes, clonotypes shared by all four sorted-subset donors had higher generation probabilities. When several donors were compared, the shared fraction of clonotypes was around 5.1% for naive CD4, 3.5% for naive CD8, 2% to 2.5% for memory CD4, and 0.4% for memory CD8. Naive subsets generally had larger estimated clonotype richness than memory subsets did. Even with the large sequencing depth, rarefaction of the sorted-subset datasets indicated that sequencing was incomplete. Pairwise subsampling indicated that sequencing depth was expected to affect the degree of clonotype sharing among donors. The genetic and exposure-history diversity represented was limited by the small number of donors. Only blood was sampled, and tissue TCR repertoires likely differ from those in blood.

Via the germline V gene, CDR1 is SGDLS and CDR2 YYNGEE. V is pared back by 3 bases and J by 5 bases, with 20 bases lying between the germline termini. From the cysteine through the phenylalanine, the CDR3 covers 16 amino acids. The CDR3 DNA has 48 bases and is translated from base 1. CD8 naive samples consisted of CD45RO-negative cells that were positively selected for CCR7, yielding a CD45RA+CCR7+ population without TemRA cells. Donors were healthy HIV-negative adults with no recently reported acute infections or vaccinations. Only Caucasian adults living in Nashville, Tennessee, USA were represented among the donors. Blood was obtained by leukapheresis, after which PBMCs were separated by Ficoll-Histopaque density gradient centrifugation and cryopreserved in liquid nitrogen vapor phase. Purity and quantity of every magnetically sorted T cell population were checked by analytical flow cytometry. Each sorted fraction had its genomic DNA isolated and then quantified by UV absorbance on a Nanodrop 2000c.

Concerning this clone: Its cognate antigen has yet to be identified. No base quality information exists; no much larger clone differs at one position.

The sample taken for sequencing was naive CD8+ T cells from PBMCs. The cell subset or site label, as the study defines it: CD45RA+CCR7+. The sequence is built from TRBV9 and TRBJ2-5; the D gene is possibly TRBD1, with 8 bases matching. This clonotype originated in a man between 18 and 35 years old in good health. Some clones in this sample may be carry-over from other donors' samples. The nucleotide sequence is given as TGTGCCAGCAGCGGAACGCTAAAACAGGGGGGGGAGACCCAGTACTTC. This encodes CASSGTLKQGGETQYF.